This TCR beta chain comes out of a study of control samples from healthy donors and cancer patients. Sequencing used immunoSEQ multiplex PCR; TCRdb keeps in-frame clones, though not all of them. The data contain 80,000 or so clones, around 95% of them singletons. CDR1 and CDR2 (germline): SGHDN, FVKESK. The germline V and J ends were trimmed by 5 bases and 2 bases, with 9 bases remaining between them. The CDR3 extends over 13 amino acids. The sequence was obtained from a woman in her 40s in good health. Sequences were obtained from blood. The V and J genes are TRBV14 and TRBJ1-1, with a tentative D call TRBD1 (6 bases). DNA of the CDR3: TGTGCCAGCAGCTGGGGACAAAACACTGAAGCTTTCTTT. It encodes CASSWGQNTEAFF.